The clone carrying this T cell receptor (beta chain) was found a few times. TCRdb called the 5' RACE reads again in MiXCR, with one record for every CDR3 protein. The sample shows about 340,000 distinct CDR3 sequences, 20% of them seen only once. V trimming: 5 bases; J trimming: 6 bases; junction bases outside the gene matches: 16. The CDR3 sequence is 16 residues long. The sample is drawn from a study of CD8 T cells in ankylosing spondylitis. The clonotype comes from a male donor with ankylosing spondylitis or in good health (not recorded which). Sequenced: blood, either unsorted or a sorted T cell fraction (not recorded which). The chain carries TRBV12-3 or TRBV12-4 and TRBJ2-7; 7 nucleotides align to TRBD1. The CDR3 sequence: CASSQKTLTGLGEQYF. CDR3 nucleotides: TGTGCCAGCAGTCAAAAGACCCTGACAGGGTTGGGCGAGCAGTACTTC.